Detailed here is one TCR beta chain. The antigen remains unidentified. These data come from a study of cytomegalovirus exposure and HLA in healthy donors. Both 60 Vbeta primers and 13 Jbeta primers went into the PCR. The protocol was immunoSEQ multiplex PCR, while the TCRdb copy is restricted to in-frame clones and leaves out a portion. The table lists 120,000 or so clones, about four fifths of them singletons. The CDR3 runs to 15 residues. Study-wide results and limits: Follow-up analysis seemed to connect common viral pathogens with several of the most significant clusters identified.

This clonotype was obtained from a woman aged 45-60 years in good health and CMV-seropositive. The chain uses TRBV1 and TRBJ2-3; the table gives TRBD2 as D, unverified against the DNA. TRBV1 is noted as a pseudogene. The sequenced sample was PBMCs. The CDR3 protein is CTKLAGAIVADTQYF. The DNA of the CDR3 is TGCACCAAACTAGCGGGAGCGATTGTTGCAGATACGCAGTATTTT.